Presented here are 21 T cell receptor beta chains from one specimen sequenced in a study of cytotoxic CD8 clonotypes in ibrutinib-treated CLL. Using immunoSEQ multiplex PCR, the repertoire was profiled, and TCRdb retains in-frame clones only, with some absent. The sample contains over 100,000 clones, 80% to 90% of which appear only once. The input for sequencing was PBMCs, taken after 24 months of ibrutinib treatment. The receptor set was obtained from a human donor with chronic lymphocytic leukemia.

Of note for this clone: This same CDR3 is encoded by further DNA sequences in the sample. The chain couples TRBV28 to TRBJ2-2; D unresolved. The CDR3 covers 12 residues. CDR1 and CDR2 (germline): MDHEN, SYDVKM. V lost 4 bases and J 4 bases, leaving 4 bases between the germline ends. The CDR3 coding sequence is TGTGCCAGCAGTTCCTCCACCGGGGAGCTGTTTTTT. It specifies CASSSSTGELFF. The variable domain in full, completed from reference TRBV28 and TRBJ2-2, reads DVKVTQSSRYLVKRTGEKVFLECVQDMDHENMFWYRQDPGLGLRLIYFSYDVKMKEKGDIPEGYSVSREKKERFSLILESASTNQTSMYLCASSSSTGELFFGEGSRLTVL.

The chain recombines TRBV4-1 with TRBJ2-1; 7 nucleotides align to TRBD2. The CDR3 has 16 residues. Germline CDR1 and CDR2: MGHRA and YSYEKL. J gave up 0 bases and V 2 bases, and 4 bases lay outside the gene matches. The CDR3 is CASSQQPGGSYNEQFF. The DNA for the CDR3 is TGCGCCAGCAGCCAACAGCCGGGGGGCTCCTACAATGAGCAGTTCTTC.

The genes are TRBV19 and TRBJ1-1, with D perhaps matching TRBD1 (6 bases). CDR1 is LNHDA and CDR2 is SQIVND in the germline V gene (reference sequence). The CDR3 is 16 amino acids. The V and J ends lost 8 bases and 1 base respectively, with 20 bases between them. The chain's CDR3 is CASRSGTSAGNTEAFF. CDR3 DNA: TGTGCCAGTCGATCCGGGACATCGGCGGGGAACACTGAAGCTTTCTTT.

V is TRBV27 and J is TRBJ1-4; 11 nucleotides agree with TRBD1. Germline-derived CDR1 and CDR2 are MNHEY and SMNVEV (reference sequence). The V segment lost 8 bases and the J segment 10 bases; nucleotides outside the gene matches: 9. The CDR3 spans 14 residues. The CDR3 loop reads CASQSGGTGGKLFF. For the CDR3, the DNA is TGTGCCAGCCAATCAGGTGGGACAGGGGGAAAACTGTTTTTT.

This chain joins TRBV28 and TRBJ2-3; the D call may be TRBD1 or TRBD2 (6 bases each). This CDR3 contains 16 residues. Trimming took 4 bases from V and 2 from J, leaving 16 bases between them. The germline V gene encodes CDR1 MDHEN and CDR2 SYDVKM. In DNA, the CDR3 is TGTGCCAGCAGTTCTCTGTGGGGGGACACCACAGATACGCAGTATTTT. Protein product: CASSSLWGDTTDTQYF.

In this sample, this clone turned up a few times. The chain carries TRBV29-1 and TRBJ1-4, with D uncertain. The germline V gene has CDR1 SQVTM and CDR2 ANQGSEA. V was shortened by 4 bases and J by 3 bases, with 6 bases between the two germline ends. The CDR3 has 12 residues. The CDR3 reads CSVGSSNEKLFF. The DNA for the CDR3 is TGCAGCGTTGGCAGTTCTAATGAAAAACTGTTTTTT.

This clone was counted between two and nine times. The chain links TRBV18 to TRBJ1-5; weak D call: TRBD1 (6 bases). V was shortened by 3 bases and J by 2 bases, with 14 bases between the two germline ends. CDR1 and CDR2 (germline): KGHSH, LQKENI. The CDR3 sequence is 16 residues long. The CDR3 nucleotides read TGTGCCAGCTCACCGGAACAGGGACGGCGCAATCAGCCCCAGCATTTT. Its translation: CASSPEQGRRNQPQHF.

The rearrangement uses TRBV19 and TRBJ1-1; 9 bases align to TRBD1. CDR3 length: 13 amino acids. Germline V gene data show CDR1 as LNHDA and CDR2 as SQIVND (reference sequence). The V and J ends lost 4 bases and 3 bases, in that order; junction bases with no gene match: 0. This chain's CDR3 is CASSRQGDTEAFF. The CDR3 DNA reads as TGTGCCAGTAGTAGACAGGGGGACACTGAAGCTTTCTTT.

The J gene is TRBJ1-2, the V gene TRBV19, with 7 bases identical to TRBD1. This CDR3 has 16 amino acids. Germline-derived CDR1 and CDR2 are LNHDA and SQIVND (reference sequence). V was clipped by 3 bases and J by 6 bases; unmatched bases: 13. The CDR3 region has the DNA TGTGCCAGTAGTATGGGAGGGGGCTGGTCGATCGATGGCTACACCTTC. Its protein product is CASSMGGGWSIDGYTF. The full variable domain, its missing parts supplied by reference TRBV19 and TRBJ1-2, is DGGITQSPKYLFRKEGQNVTLSCEQNLNHDAMYWYRQDPGQGLRLIYYSQIVNDFQKGDIAEGYSVSREKKESFPLTVTSAQKNPTAFYLCASSMGGGWSIDGYTFGSGTRLTVV.

CDR3 in DNA: TGTGCCATCAGTGACAATAGCGGATACAATGAGCAGTTCTTC. It encodes CAISDNSGYNEQFF. The rearrangement links TRBV10-3 to TRBJ2-1, with a possible D match to TRBD2 (6 bases). V lost 3 bases and J 4 bases, leaving 10 bases between the germline ends. The length of the CDR3 is 14 residues. CDR1 is ENHRY and CDR2 is SYGVKD in the germline V gene.

The chain carries TRBV27 and TRBJ2-2; 10 bases fit TRBD2. CDR1 MNHEY and CDR2 SMNVEV come from the germline V gene (reference sequence). J lost 4 bases, V lost 0 bases, and 2 bases had no gene match. The CDR3 is made up of 16 amino acids. CDR3: CASSLSSGRATGELFF. In nucleotides, the CDR3 is TGTGCCAGCAGTTTATCAAGCGGGAGGGCCACCGGGGAGCTGTTTTTT.

The V call is TRBV27, the J call TRBJ1-5, with 10 positions matching TRBD1. CDR3 length: 15 residues. Trimming took 1 base from V and 7 from J; bases not matched to a gene: 4. Germline V gene lookup returns CDR1 MNHEY and CDR2 SMNVEV (reference sequence). This CDR3 is CASSLFGQGGQPQHF. CDR3 DNA: TGTGCCAGCAGTTTATTCGGACAGGGGGGCCAGCCCCAGCATTTT.

CDR3 DNA sequence: TGTGCCAGCAGCCAATTGAATACCTACACCTTC. It specifies CASSQLNTYTF. This chain links TRBV14 with TRBJ1-2, with unresolved D. V was clipped by 2 bases and J by 10 bases, with 8 bases between them. From germline, CDR1 is SGHDN and CDR2 FVKESK. This CDR3 is 11 amino acids long.

The chain uses TRBV9 and TRBJ2-7; unclear D gene. CDR1 SGDLS and CDR2 YYNGEE come from the germline V gene. CDR3 size: 15 residues. Deletions cut 0 bases from V and 3 bases from J, with 13 bases between. CDR3 DNA sequence: TGTGCCAGCAGCGTAGTCGCAGGACCGATCTACGAGCAGTACTTC. As protein: CASSVVAGPIYEQYF.

This chain joins TRBV15 and TRBJ2-1; D is perhaps TRBD1 (6 bases). This CDR3 has 16 residues. Germline lookup yields CDR1 LNHNV and CDR2 YYDKDF (reference sequence). The germline V and J ends were trimmed by 6 bases and 5 bases, with 20 bases remaining between them. The CDR3 is CATRDLRGRGNNEQFF. The DNA for the CDR3 is TGTGCCACCAGGGACCTCAGGGGACGAGGAAACAATGAGCAGTTCTTC.

The chain couples TRBV27 to TRBJ1-1, with 11 positions matching TRBD1. CDR1 and CDR2 from the germline V gene are MNHEY and SMNVEV (reference sequence). The CDR3 totals 17 residues. V lost 5 bases, J lost 10 bases, and 18 bases stayed unmatched. CDR3 in DNA: TGTGCCAGCAGTCCCCAGACCCCCGGGACAGGGGGGCGCGGAGCTTTCTTT. Amino acid sequence: CASSPQTPGTGGRGAFF.

Within the sample, this clone is medium-sized. In nucleotides, the CDR3 is TGTGCCAGCAGCTTGGGAGGGTACTCTGGAAACACCATATATTTT. It translates to CASSLGGYSGNTIYF. V is TRBV5-5 and J is TRBJ1-3, with D unclear. The CDR3 is made up of 15 amino acids. The germline V gene encodes CDR1 SGHKS and CDR2 YYEKEE (reference sequence). Trimming left V 0 bases short and J 0 bases short, with 7 bases between.

The rearrangement joins TRBV5-1 to TRBJ2-5, with no clear D. The J call may be incorrect, as the DNA end agrees better with TRBJ2-7. CDR1 and CDR2 from the germline V gene are SGHRS and YFSETQ. The CDR3 is 13 amino acids. The CDR3 DNA is TGCGCCAGCAGCTCCGGGTTTTCCTACGAGCAGTACTTC. Translating gives CASSSGFSYEQYF.

This sequence joins TRBV7-3 and TRBJ2-7; no firm D call. The CDR3 length is 15 residues. Trimming removed 3 bases at V and 0 bases at J, with 12 bases between. CDR1 is SGHTA and CDR2 is FQGTGA in the germline V gene. The CDR3 nucleotides are TGTGCCAGCAGCTTGACTCAGGCAAACTCCTACGAGCAGTACTTC. Translation: CASSLTQANSYEQYF. The full variable domain, in which reference TRBV7-3 and TRBJ2-7 provide the parts outside the CDR3, is GAGVSQTPSNKVTEKGKYVELRCDPISGHTALYWYRQSLGQGPEFLIYFQGTGAADDSGLPNDRFFAVRPEGSVSTLKIQRTERGDSAVYLCASSLTQANSYEQYFGPGTRLTVT.

J is TRBJ1-3 and V is TRBV5-1; D unresolved. The length of the CDR3 is 15 residues. V was shortened by 0 bases and J by 0 bases, with 7 bases between the two germline ends. The germline gives CDR1 SGHRS, CDR2 YFSETQ. The CDR3 DNA is TGCGCCAGCAGCTTGGAAGCGAGCTCTGGAAACACCATATATTTT. As protein: CASSLEASSGNTIYF.

The rearrangement links TRBV7-2 to TRBJ2-1; TRBD1 is a possible D gene (5 bases). Per germline, CDR1 SGHTA and CDR2 FQGNSA. The V end was cut by 5 bases, the J end by 0 bases, with 20 bases between. This CDR3 is built from 18 residues. In nucleotides, the CDR3 is TGTGCCAGCAGCCAGCCTGGGTTAGGGGCCGGCTCCTACAATGAGCAGTTCTTC. Encoded protein: CASSQPGLGAGSYNEQFF.